This note documents a single T cell receptor beta chain sequence. Antigen: not known. The record originates from a study of T-cell memory formation after mild COVID-19. Study context: Clusters of TCRs were largely donor specific.

The CDR3 is 14 residues long. CDR1 and CDR2 from the germline V gene are SGHRS and YFSETQ. Trimming took 5 bases from V and 4 from J, leaving 13 bases between them. Study outcomes and limitations: Pre-infection memory contained some responding clones, which suggested that cross-reactive memory had joined.

TCRdb ran MiXCR on the 5' RACE reads and lists one entry per CDR3 protein. The table records about 400,000 distinct CDR3 sequences, more than 15% of them present only once. This clonotype originated in a man aged 18 to 30 who had mild COVID-19 (a few samples of this study predate the infection). Cell type and time point are not known. The rearrangement links TRBV5-1 to TRBJ2-1; D perhaps matches TRBD1 (6 bases). Specimen: PBMCs or a T cell subset sorted from them (not recorded which). CDR3 sequence: CASREQGPYNEQFF. Here the CDR3 DNA reads TGCGCCAGCAGGGAACAGGGTCCGTACAATGAGCAGTTCTTC. Using reference TRBV5-1 and TRBJ2-1 for the parts outside the CDR3, the full variable domain is KAGVTQTPRYLIKTRGQQVTLSCSPISGHRSVSWYQQTPGQGLQFLFEYFSETQRNKGNFPGRFSGRQFSNSRSEMNVSTLELGDSALYLCASREQGPYNEQFFGPGTRLTVL.